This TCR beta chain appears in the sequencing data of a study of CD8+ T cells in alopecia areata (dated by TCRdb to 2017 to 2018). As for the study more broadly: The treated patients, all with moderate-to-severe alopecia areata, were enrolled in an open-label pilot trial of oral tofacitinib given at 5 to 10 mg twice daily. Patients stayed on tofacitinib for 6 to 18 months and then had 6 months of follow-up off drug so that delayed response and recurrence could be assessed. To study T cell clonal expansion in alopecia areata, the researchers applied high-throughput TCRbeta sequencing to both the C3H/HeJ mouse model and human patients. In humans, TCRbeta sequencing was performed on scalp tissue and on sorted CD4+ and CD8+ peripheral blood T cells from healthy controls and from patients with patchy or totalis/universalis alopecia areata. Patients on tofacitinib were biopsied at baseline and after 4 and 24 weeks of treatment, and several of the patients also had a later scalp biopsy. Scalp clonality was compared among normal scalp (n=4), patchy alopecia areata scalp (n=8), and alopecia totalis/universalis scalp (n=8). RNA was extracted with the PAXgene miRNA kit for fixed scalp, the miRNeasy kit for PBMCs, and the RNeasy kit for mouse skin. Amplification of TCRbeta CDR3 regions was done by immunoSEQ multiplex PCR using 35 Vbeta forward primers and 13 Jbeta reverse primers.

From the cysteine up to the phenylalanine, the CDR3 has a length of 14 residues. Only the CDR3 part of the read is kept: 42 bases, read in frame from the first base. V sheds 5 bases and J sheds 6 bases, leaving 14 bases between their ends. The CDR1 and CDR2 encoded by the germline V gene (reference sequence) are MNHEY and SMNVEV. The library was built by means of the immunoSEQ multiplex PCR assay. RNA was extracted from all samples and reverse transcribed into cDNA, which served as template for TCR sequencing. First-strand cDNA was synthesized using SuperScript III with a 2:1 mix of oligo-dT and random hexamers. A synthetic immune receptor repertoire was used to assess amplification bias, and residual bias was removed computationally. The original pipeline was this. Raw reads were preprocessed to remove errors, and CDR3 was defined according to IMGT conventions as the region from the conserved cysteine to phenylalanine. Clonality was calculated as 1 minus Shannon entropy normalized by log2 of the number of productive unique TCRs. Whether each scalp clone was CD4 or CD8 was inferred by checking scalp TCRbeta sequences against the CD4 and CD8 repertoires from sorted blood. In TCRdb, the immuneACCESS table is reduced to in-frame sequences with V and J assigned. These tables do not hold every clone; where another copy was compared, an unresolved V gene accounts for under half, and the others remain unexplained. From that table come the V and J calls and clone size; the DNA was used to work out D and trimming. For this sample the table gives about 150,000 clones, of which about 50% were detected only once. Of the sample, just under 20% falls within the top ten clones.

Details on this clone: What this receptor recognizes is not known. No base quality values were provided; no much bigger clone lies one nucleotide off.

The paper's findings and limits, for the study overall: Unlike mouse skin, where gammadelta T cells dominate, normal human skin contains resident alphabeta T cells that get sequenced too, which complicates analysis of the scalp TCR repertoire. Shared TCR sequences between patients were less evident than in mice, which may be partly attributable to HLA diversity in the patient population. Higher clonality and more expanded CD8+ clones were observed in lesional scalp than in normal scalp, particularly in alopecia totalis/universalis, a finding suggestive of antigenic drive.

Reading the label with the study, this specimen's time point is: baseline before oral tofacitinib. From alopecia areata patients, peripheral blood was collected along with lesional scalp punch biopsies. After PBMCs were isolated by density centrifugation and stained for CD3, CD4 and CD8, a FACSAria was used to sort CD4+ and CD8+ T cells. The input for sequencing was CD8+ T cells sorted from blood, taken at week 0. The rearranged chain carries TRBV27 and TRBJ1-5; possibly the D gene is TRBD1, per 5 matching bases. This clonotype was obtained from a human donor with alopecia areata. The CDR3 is CASSVGVFGQPQHF. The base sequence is TGTGCCAGCAGTGTAGGGGTGTTCGGTCAGCCCCAGCATTTT.